This TCR beta chain was observed in a study of identical twins. General observations from the study: Zero-insertion findings could be partly confounded by invariant cells (MAIT and iNKT cells). Sharing of beta out-of-frame sequences by twins showed a weaker excess. Out-of-frame alpha sequences common to twins were enriched for low generation probability. Conclusions relied on cross-sectional statistical analysis, not following the same donors.

TCRdb reprocessed the 5' RACE reads via MiXCR and lists one record per CDR3 protein. This table holds about 570,000 distinct CDR3 sequences, 9% to 10% found once. The V and J ends lost 3 bases and 4 bases, in that order; junction bases with no gene match: 12. The CDR3 is made up of 17 amino acids. Germline V CDR1 and CDR2: MDHEN, SYDVKM. Regarding this clonotype: What it binds is unknown.

In addition, the sample was reused for a study of yellow fever vaccine responses in identical twins.

The sequence derives from a young woman in good health. Material: PBMCs. The rearrangement links TRBV28 to TRBJ2-7, with 10 bases lining up with TRBD1. CDR3 nucleotide sequence: TGTGCCAGCAGTTTGCCCCAGGGACAGGGGTACGAATACGAGCAGTACTTC. Encoded protein: CASSLPQGQGYEYEQYF.